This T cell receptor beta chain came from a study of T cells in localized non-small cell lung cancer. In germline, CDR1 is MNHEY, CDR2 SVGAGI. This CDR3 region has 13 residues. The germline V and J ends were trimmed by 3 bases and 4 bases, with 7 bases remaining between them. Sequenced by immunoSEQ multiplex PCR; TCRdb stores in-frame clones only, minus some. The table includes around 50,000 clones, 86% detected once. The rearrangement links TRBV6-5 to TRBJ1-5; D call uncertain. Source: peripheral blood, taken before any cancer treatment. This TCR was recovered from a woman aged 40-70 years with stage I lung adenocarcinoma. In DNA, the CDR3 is TGTGCCAGCAGTTATACAGAGAATCAGCCCCAGCATTTT. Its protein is CASSYTENQPQHF.